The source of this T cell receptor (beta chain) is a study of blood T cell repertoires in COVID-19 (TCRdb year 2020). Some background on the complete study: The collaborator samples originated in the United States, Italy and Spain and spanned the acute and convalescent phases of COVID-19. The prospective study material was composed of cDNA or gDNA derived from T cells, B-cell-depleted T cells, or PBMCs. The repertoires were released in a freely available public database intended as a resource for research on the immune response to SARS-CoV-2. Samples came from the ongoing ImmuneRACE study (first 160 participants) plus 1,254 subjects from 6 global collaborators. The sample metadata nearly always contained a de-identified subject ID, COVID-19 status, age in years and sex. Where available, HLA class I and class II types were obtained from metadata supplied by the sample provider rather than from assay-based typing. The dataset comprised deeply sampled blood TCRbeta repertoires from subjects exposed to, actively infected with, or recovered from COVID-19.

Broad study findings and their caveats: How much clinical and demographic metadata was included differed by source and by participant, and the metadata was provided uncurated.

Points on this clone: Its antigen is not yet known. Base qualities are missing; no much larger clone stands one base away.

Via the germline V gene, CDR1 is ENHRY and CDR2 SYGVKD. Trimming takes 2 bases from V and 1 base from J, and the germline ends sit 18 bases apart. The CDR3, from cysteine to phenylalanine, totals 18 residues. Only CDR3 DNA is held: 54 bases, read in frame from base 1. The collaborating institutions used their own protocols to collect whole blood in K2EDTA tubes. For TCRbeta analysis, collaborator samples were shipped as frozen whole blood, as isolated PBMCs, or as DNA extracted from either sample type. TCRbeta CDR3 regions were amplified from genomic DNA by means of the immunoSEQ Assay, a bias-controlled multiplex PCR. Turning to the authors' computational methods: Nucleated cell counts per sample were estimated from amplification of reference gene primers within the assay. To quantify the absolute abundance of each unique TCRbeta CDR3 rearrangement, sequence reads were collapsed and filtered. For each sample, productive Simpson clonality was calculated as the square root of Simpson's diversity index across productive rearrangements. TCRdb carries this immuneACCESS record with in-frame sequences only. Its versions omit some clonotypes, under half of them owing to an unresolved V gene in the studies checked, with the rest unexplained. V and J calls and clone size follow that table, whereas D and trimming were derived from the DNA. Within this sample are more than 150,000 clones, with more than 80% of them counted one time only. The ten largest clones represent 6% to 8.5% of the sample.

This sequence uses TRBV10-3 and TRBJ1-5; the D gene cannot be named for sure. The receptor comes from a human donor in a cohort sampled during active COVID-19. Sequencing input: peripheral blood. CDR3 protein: CAISEPSRGGLSNQPQHF. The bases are TGTGCCATCAGTGAGCCCAGCAGAGGCGGCTTAAGCAATCAGCCCCAGCATTTT.